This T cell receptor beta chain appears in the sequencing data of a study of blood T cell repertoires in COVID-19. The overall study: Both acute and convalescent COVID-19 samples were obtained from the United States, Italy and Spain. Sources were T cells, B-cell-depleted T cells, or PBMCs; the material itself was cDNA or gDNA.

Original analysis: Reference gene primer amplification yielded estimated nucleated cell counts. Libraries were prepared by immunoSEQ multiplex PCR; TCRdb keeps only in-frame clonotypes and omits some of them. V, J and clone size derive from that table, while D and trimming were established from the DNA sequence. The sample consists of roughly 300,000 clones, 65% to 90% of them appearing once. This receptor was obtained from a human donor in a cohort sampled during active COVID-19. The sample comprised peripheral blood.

The CDR3 protein is CASSLVGTGGSGTEAFF. The CDR3 DNA follows: TGTGCCAGCAGCTTAGTAGGGACAGGGGGTTCGGGCACTGAAGCTTTCTTT. V usage is TRBV7-2 and J usage is TRBJ1-1; 11 nucleotides match TRBD1. J lost 4 bases, V lost 1 base, and 8 bases had no gene match. Germline CDR1 reads SGHTA; CDR2 reads FQGNSA. This CDR3 has 17 amino acids. The full variable domain, its missing parts supplied by reference TRBV7-2 and TRBJ1-1, is GAGVSQSPSNKVTEKGKDVELRCDPISGHTALYWYRQSLGQGLEFLIYFQGNSAPDKSGLPSDRFSAERTGGSVSTLTIQRTQQEDSAVYLCASSLVGTGGSGTEAFFGQGTRLTVV.